Reported below is one T cell receptor beta chain. This clone was detected only once. Its antigen is unknown. Qualities for individual bases were not recorded, and no much larger clone is one base off. The data were taken from a study of control samples from healthy donors and cancer patients (dated by TCRdb to the early 2020s). Receptors were amplified or captured by the immunoSEQ multiplex PCR assay. Here the immuneACCESS table is served through TCRdb, limited to in-frame sequences with V and J called. Missing clones are a known gap in these copies; in checked studies unresolved V genes cover under half, and the rest lacks a known reason. The sample has some 79,000 clones on record, roughly 84% of them singletons. The ten most abundant clones make up 4% of the sample. The CDR3 sequence holds 14 residues, the cysteine and phenylalanine included. Only the CDR3 portion is preserved as DNA: 42 bases, with reading frame beginning at the first base. Based on the germline V gene, the CDR1 and CDR2 sequences are KGHSH and LQKENI. Trimming at the junction amounts to 4 bases on V and 2 bases on J, and the germline ends lie 11 bases apart.

The rearrangement joined TRBV18 to TRBJ2-5; TRBD2 is perhaps the D gene, given 5 matching bases. The specimen sequenced was blood. The clonotype originates from a woman in her forties or fifties in good health. The DNA sequence follows: TGTGCCAGCTCACGCCGGGATGGACAAGAGACCCAGTACTTC. Translated, this gives CASSRRDGQETQYF.